What follows are 8 T cell receptor beta chains derived from one specimen sequenced in a study of graft-versus-host responses after intestinal transplantation. TCRdb's table, derived via immunoSEQ multiplex PCR, lists solely in-frame clones and lacks some. The table lists 25,000 to 35,000 clones, about 92% of them singletons, with 0.65% to 0.8% in the top ten. The sequenced sample was PBMCs, obtained about 62 days after intestinal transplant. The receptor source for this set is a human patient who received an intestinal transplant, so some T cells may come from the graft donor.

This rearrangement joins TRBV7-9 to TRBJ2-7, with a tentative D call TRBD2 (6 bases). V was pared by 1 base and J by 6 bases, with 7 bases between. CDR1 and CDR2 from the germline V gene are SEHNR and FQNEAQ (reference sequence). The CDR3 totals 12 residues. The CDR3 nucleotides are TGTGCCAGCAGCTTAGATAGCGGCGAGCAGTACTTC. It codes for CASSLDSGEQYF.

The chain carries TRBV6-1 and TRBJ2-7, with D unresolved. Trimming left V 5 bases short and J 2 bases short, with 4 bases between. Germline assignment: CDR1 MNHNS and CDR2 SASEGT. This CDR3 spans 11 amino acids. CDR3 bases: TGTGCCAGCAGTCAAACCTACGAGCAGTACTTC. As protein: CASSQTYEQYF.

The chain uses TRBV7-9 and TRBJ2-7; D gene uncertain. Germline loops: CDR1 SEHNR, CDR2 FQNEAQ (reference sequence). There are 13 residues in the CDR3. Trimming left V 7 bases short and J 4 bases short, with 14 bases between. The CDR3 nucleotides are TGTGCCAGCAACTCCAACCCCCGGTACGAGCAGTACTTC. As protein: CASNSNPRYEQYF.

The chain employs TRBV5-1 and TRBJ2-2, with 8 bases fitting TRBD1. The CDR3 contains 15 residues. V lost 4 bases, J lost 1 base, and 3 bases stayed unmatched. The V gene's germline CDR1 is SGHRS and CDR2 YFSETQ. This chain's CDR3 is CASSTGTGNTGELFF. The CDR3, as DNA: TGCGCCAGCAGCACCGGGACAGGGAACACCGGGGAGCTGTTTTTT.

V gene TRBV4-2 combines with J gene TRBJ2-5; perhaps TRBD1 as D (6 bases). Per germline, CDR1 LGHNA and CDR2 YNFKEQ. The CDR3 covers 15 residues. Trimming removed 3 bases at V and 2 bases at J, with 13 bases between. CDR3 DNA: TGTGCCAGCAGCCAGGCTTGGACAGATCAAGAGACCCAGTACTTC. It yields the protein CASSQAWTDQETQYF.

This CDR3 reads CASSSGGAKNEQFF. DNA of the CDR3: TGCGCCAGCAGTAGCGGGGGGGCGAAGAATGAGCAGTTCTTC. The chain combines TRBV10-2 with TRBJ2-1; 10 bases align to TRBD2. J was trimmed by 7 bases and V by 5 bases; bases with no gene match: 5. This CDR3 has 14 residues. CDR1 WSHSY and CDR2 SAAADI come from the germline V gene.

The chain joins TRBV5-6 to TRBJ2-1; no clear D gene. Germline values: CDR1 SGHDT, CDR2 YYEEEE. The length of the CDR3 is 14 residues. The V end was cut by 0 bases, the J end by 6 bases, with 10 bases between. The CDR3 coding sequence is TGTGCCAGCAGCTTGGGTTACGGCCTCAATGAGCAGTTCTTC. Translated, it gives CASSLGYGLNEQFF.

V gene TRBV9 combines with J gene TRBJ1-1, with D perhaps TRBD1 (5 bases). The CDR3 spans 15 residues. V was pared by 3 bases and J by 2 bases, with 14 bases between. Germline CDR1 reads SGDLS; CDR2 reads YYNGEE. The CDR3: CASSAGLPYNTEAFF. DNA for the CDR3: TGTGCCAGCAGCGCAGGGCTCCCATATAACACTGAAGCTTTCTTT.